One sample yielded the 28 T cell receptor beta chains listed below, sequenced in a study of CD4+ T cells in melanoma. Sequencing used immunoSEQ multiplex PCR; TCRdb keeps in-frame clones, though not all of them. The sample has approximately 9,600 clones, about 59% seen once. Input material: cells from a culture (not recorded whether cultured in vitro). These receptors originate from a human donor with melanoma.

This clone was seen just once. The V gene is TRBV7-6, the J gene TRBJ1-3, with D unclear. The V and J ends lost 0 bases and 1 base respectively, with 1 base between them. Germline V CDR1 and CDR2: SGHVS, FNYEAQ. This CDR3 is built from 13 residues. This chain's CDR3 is CASSLASGNTIYF. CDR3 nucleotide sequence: TGTGCCAGCAGCTTAGCATCTGGAAACACCATATATTTT.

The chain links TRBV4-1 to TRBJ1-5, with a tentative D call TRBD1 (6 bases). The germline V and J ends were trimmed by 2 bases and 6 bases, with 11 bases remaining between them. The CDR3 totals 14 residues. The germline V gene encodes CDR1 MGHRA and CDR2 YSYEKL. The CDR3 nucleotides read TGCGCCAGCAGCCAACCCGGGACACGTCAGCCCCAGCATTTT. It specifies CASSQPGTRQPQHF.

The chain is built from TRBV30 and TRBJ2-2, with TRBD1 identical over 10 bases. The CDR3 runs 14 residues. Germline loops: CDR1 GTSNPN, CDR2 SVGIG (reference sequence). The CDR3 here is CALGTGAYTGELFF. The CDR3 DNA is TGTGCTCTCGGGACAGGGGCCTACACCGGGGAGCTGTTTTTT.

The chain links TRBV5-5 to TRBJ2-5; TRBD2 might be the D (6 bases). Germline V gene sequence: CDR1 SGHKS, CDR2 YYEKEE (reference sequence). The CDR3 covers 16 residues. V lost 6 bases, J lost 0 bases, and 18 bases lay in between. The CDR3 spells CASNHGAGTNQETQYF. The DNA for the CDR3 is TGTGCCAGCAACCACGGTGCGGGAACGAACCAAGAGACCCAGTACTTC.

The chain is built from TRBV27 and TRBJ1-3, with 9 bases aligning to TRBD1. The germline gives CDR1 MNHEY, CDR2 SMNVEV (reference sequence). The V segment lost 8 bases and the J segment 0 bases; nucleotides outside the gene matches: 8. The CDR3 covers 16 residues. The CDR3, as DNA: TGTGCCAGCGGGGCAACAGGGGGCTACTCTGGAAACACCATATATTTT. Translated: CASGATGGYSGNTIYF.

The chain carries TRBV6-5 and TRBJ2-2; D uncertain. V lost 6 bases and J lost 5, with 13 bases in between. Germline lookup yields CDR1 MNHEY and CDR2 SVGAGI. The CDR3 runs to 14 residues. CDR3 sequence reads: CASSQRQGTGELFF. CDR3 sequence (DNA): TGTGCCAGCAGCCAGCGACAAGGAACCGGGGAGCTGTTTTTT.

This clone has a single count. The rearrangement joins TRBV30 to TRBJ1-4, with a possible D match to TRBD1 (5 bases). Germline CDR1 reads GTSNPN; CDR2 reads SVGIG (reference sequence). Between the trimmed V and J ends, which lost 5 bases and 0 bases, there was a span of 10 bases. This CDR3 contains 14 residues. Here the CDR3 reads CAWGGKATNEKLFF. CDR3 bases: TGTGCCTGGGGGGGAAAAGCAACTAATGAAAAACTGTTTTTT.

The CDR3 sequence is CASSSLRDRGVTGELFF. The CDR3 DNA is TGTGCCAGCAGCTCGCTCCGGGACAGGGGCGTCACCGGGGAGCTGTTTTTT. The chain uses TRBV5-5 and TRBJ2-2, with 10 positions matching TRBD1. V gave up 3 bases and J gave up 4 bases; unmatched junction bases: 9. The CDR3 length is 17 residues. Germline values: CDR1 SGHKS, CDR2 YYEKEE (reference sequence).

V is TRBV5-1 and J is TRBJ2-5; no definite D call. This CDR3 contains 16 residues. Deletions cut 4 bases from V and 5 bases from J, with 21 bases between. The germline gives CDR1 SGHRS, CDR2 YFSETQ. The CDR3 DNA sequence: TGCGCCAGCAGCATGTCTGGTCCCCAGCTGTGGGAGACCCAGTACTTC. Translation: CASSMSGPQLWETQYF. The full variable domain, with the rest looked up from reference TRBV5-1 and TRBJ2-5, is KAGVTQTPRYLIKTRGQQVTLSCSPISGHRSVSWYQQTPGQGLQFLFEYFSETQRNKGNFPGRFSGRQFSNSRSEMNVSTLELGDSALYLCASSMSGPQLWETQYFGPGTRLLVL.

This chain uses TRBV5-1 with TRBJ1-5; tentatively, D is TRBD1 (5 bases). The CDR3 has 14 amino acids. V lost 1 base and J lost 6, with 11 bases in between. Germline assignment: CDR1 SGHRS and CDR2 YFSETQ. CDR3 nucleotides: TGCGCCAGCAGCTTGTCGGGGGGAGGTCAGCCCCAGCATTTT. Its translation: CASSLSGGGQPQHF.

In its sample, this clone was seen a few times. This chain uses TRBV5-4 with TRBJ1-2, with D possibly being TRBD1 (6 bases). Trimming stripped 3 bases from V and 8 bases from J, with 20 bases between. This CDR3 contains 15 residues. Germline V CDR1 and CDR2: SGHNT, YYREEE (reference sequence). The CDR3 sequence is CASSSDDRSLSGYTF. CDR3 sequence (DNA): TGTGCCAGCAGCTCAGATGACAGGTCCTTGTCGGGCTACACCTTC. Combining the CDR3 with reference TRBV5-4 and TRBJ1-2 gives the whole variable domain ETGVTQSPTHLIKTRGQQVTLRCSSQSGHNTVSWYQQALGQGPQFIFQYYREEENGRGNFPPRFSGLQFPNYSSELNVNALELDDSALYLCASSSDDRSLSGYTFGSGTRLTVV.

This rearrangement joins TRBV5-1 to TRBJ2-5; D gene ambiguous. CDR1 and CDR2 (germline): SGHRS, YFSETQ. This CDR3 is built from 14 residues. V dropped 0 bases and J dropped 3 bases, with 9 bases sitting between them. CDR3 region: CASSLGHAKETQYF. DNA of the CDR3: TGCGCCAGCAGCTTGGGACATGCAAAAGAGACCCAGTACTTC.

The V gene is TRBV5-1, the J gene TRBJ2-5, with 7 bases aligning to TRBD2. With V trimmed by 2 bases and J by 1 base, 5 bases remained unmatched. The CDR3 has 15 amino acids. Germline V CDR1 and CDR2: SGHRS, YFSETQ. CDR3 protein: CASSFSPGGQETQYF. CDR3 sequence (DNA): TGCGCCAGCAGCTTTTCTCCGGGGGGCCAAGAGACCCAGTACTTC.

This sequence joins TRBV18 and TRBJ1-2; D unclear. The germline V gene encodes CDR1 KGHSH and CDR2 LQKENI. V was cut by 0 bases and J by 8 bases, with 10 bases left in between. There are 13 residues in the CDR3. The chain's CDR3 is CASSPPGSAGYTF. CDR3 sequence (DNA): TGTGCCAGCTCACCACCGGGCAGTGCCGGCTACACCTTC.

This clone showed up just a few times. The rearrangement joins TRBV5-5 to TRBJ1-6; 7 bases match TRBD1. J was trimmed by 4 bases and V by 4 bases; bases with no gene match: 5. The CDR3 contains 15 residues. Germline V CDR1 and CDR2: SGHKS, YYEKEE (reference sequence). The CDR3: CASSPSTGYNSPLHF. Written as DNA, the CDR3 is TGTGCCAGCAGCCCATCGACAGGGTATAATTCACCCCTCCACTTT.

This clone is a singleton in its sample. CDR3 protein: CASSERVSGNTIYF. In nucleotides, the CDR3 is TGTGCCAGCAGTGAGCGTGTCTCTGGAAACACCATATATTTT. This chain uses TRBV2 with TRBJ1-3; D unclear. The V gene's germline CDR1 is SNHLY and CDR2 FYNNEI. The V end was cut by 3 bases, the J end by 0 bases, with 6 bases between. This CDR3 is built from 14 residues. Complete variable domain (other parts from reference TRBV2 and TRBJ1-3): EPEVTQTPSHQVTQMGQEVILRCVPISNHLYFYWYRQILGQKVEFLVSFYNNEISEKSEIFDDQFSVERPDGSNFTLKIRSTKLEDSAMYFCASSERVSGNTIYFGEGSWLTVV.

The DNA for the CDR3 is TGCGCCAGCAGCTTGGGGGCAGCGGGAGCTTCCCAAGAGACCCAGTACTTC. Protein product: CASSLGAAGASQETQYF. The chain carries TRBV5-1 and TRBJ2-5; 8 bases match TRBD2. The CDR3 has 17 amino acids. The V gene end was trimmed by 0 bases and the J gene end by 1 base; junction bases not matched to a gene: 8. CDR1 and CDR2 (germline): SGHRS, YFSETQ.

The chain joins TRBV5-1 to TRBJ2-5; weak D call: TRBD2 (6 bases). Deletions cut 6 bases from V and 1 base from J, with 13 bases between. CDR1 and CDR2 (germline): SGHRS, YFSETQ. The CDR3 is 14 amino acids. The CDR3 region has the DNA TGCGCCAGCACAACTCAGGGAGGCCAAGAGACCCAGTACTTC. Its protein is CASTTQGGQETQYF.

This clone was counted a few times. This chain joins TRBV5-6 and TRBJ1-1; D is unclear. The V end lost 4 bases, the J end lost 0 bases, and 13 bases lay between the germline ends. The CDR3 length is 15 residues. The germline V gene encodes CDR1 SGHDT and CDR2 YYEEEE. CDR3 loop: CASSPGSLMNTEAFF. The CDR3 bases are TGTGCCAGCAGCCCAGGCAGTCTGATGAACACTGAAGCTTTCTTT.

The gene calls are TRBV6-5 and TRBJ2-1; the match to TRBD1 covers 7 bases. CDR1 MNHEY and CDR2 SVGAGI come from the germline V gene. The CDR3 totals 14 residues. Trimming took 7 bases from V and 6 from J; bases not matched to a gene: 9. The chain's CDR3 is CASTRRQGFNEQFF. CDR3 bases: TGTGCCAGCACAAGACGACAGGGATTCAATGAGCAGTTCTTC.

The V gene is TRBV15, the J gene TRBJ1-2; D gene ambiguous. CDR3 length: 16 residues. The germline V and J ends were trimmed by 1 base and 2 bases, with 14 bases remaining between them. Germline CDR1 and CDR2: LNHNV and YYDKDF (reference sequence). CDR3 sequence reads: CATSRAAQTFNYGYTF. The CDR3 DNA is TGTGCCACCAGCAGAGCGGCACAAACCTTCAACTATGGCTACACCTTC.

CDR3 protein: CASSQGGPGTSQETQYF. The CDR3 nucleotides read TGCGCCAGCAGCCAGGGGGGCCCTGGGACAAGCCAAGAGACCCAGTACTTC. This sequence joins TRBV5-1 and TRBJ2-5, with D tentatively TRBD1 (7 bases). The CDR3 covers 17 residues. Germline CDR1 and CDR2: SGHRS and YFSETQ. V lost 4 bases and J lost 1, with 20 bases in between.

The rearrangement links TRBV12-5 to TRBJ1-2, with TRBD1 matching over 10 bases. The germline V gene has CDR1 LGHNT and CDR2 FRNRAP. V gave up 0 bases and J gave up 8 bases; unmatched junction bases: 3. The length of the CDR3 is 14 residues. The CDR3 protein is CASGLVGQGEGYTF. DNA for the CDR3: TGTGCTAGTGGTTTGGTAGGACAGGGGGAGGGCTACACCTTC.

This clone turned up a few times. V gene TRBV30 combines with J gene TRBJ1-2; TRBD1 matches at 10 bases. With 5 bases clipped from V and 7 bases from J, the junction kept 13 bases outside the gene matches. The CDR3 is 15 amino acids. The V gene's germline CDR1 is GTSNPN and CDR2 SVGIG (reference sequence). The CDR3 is CAWVPSGTGVVGYTF. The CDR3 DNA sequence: TGTGCCTGGGTGCCGTCCGGGACAGGGGTCGTTGGCTACACCTTC.

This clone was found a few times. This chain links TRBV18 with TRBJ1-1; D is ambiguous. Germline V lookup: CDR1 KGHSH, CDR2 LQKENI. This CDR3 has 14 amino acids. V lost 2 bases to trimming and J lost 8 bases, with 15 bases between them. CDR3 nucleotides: TGTGCCAGCTCACCAGCCGCAGGCTCCAGGGAAGCTTTCTTT. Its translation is CASSPAAGSREAFF. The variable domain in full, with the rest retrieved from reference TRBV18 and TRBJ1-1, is NAGVMQNPRHLVRRRGQEARLRCSPMKGHSHVYWYRQLPEEGLKFMVYLQKENIIDESGMPKERFSAEFPKEGPSILRIQQVVRGDSAAYFCASSPAAGSREAFFGQGTRLTVV.

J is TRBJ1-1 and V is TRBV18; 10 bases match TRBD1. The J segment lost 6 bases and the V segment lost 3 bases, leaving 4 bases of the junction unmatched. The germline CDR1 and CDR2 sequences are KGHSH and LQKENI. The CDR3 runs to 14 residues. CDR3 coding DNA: TGTGCCAGCTCACCCTCCGGGACAGGGGCTGAAGCTTTCTTT. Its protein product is CASSPSGTGAEAFF.

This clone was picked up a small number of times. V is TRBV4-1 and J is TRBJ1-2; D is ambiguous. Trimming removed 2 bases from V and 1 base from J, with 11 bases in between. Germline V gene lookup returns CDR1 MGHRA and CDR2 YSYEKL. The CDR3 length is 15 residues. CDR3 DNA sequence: TGCGCCAGCAGCCAAATAGGCCGGAATAACTATGGCTACACCTTC. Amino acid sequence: CASSQIGRNNYGYTF.

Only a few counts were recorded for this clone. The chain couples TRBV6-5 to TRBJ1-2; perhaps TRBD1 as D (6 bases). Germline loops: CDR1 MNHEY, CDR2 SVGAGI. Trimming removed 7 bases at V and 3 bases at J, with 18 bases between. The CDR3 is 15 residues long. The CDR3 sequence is CASKETGTYDYGYTF. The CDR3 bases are TGTGCCAGCAAAGAAACCGGGACATACGACTATGGCTACACCTTC.